Sequencing of this T cell receptor (beta chain) was carried out in a study of blood T cell repertoires in COVID-19 (dated by TCRdb to the early 2020s). Study-wide context: The collaborator samples originated in the United States, Italy and Spain and spanned the acute and convalescent phases of COVID-19. The samples were drawn from the first 160 participants of the ongoing ImmuneRACE study and from some 1,300 subjects provided by 6 global collaborators. The material from the prospective study consisted of cDNA or gDNA derived from T cells, B-cell-depleted T cells, or PBMCs. A de-identified subject ID, COVID-19 status, age in years and sex were almost always included in the sample metadata. Where available, HLA class I and class II types were obtained from metadata supplied by the sample provider rather than from assay-based typing. Deeply sampled blood TCRbeta repertoires from subjects exposed to, actively infected with, or recovered from COVID-19 were included in the dataset. The repertoires were released in a freely available public database intended as a resource for research on the immune response to SARS-CoV-2. Broader findings and caveats from the paper: Clinical and demographic metadata were provided uncurated, with the amount varying by source and participant.

The immunoSEQ Assay, a bias-controlled multiplex PCR, was used to amplify TCRbeta CDR3 regions from genomic DNA. The original methods were these. Nucleated cell counts per sample were estimated from amplification of reference gene primers within the assay. To quantify the absolute abundance of each unique TCRbeta CDR3 rearrangement, sequence reads were collapsed and filtered. For each sample, productive Simpson clonality was calculated as the square root of Simpson's diversity index across productive rearrangements. TCRdb took this table from immuneACCESS and kept in-frame rearrangements with V and J called. Such tables lack part of the clones; where checked against another copy, unresolved V genes explain under half of the gap, and the rest is unexplained. The D gene and trimming were derived from the DNA, and the V and J assignments and clone size from that table. In this sample the table shows 200,000 to 250,000 clones, around four fifths of which occur a single time. The ten largest clonotypes hold less than 20% of the sample.

CDR1 is given as SGHTA and CDR2 as FQGTGA, both from the germline V gene. A distance of 16 bases separates the germline ends of V and J, which lose 5 bases and 6 bases respectively. The cysteine opens and the phenylalanine closes a CDR3 of 14 amino acids. Left in the record is the CDR3 DNA by itself, 42 bases read in frame from the first base. Remarks on this clone: The clone's antigen remains unknown. Nothing much larger sits one base from this clone, and base qualities are not available.

Each collaborating institution followed its own protocols to collect whole blood in K2EDTA tubes. For TCRbeta analysis, collaborator samples were shipped as frozen whole blood, as isolated PBMCs, or as DNA extracted from either sample type. The clonotype comes from an elderly woman with active or convalescent COVID-19. The chain was built from TRBV7-3 and TRBJ1-1; the D segment cannot be called with confidence. Material for sequencing was peripheral blood. The sequence in DNA is TGTGCCAGCAGCCTTTCCCACGGGATCGCTGAAGCTTTCTTT. Its coded protein is CASSLSHGIAEAFF. Here the CDR3 is joined to the reference TRBV7-3 and TRBJ1-1 genes, and the full variable domain is: GAGVSQTPSNKVTEKGKYVELRCDPISGHTALYWYRQSLGQGPEFLIYFQGTGAADDSGLPNDRFFAVRPEGSVSTLKIQRTERGDSAVYLCASSLSHGIAEAFFGQGTRLTVV.